This TCR beta chain was documented in a study of cytomegalovirus exposure and HLA in healthy donors. Whole-study results and caveats: In an earlier analysis, productive rearrangement rates for most beta V segments clustered near 90% or 30%. Reports state that TCR beta sequences accurately predicted most subjects' HLA-A and HLA-B alleles.

The CDR3 runs to 16 residues. Germline CDR1 and CDR2: SGDLS and YYNGEE. V shed 3 bases and J 4 bases; nucleotides not matched to a gene: 9. As for this clone: Its antigen is not known.

PCR amplification relied on 60 Vbeta primers (plus 13 Jbeta primers). The method was immunoSEQ multiplex PCR; TCRdb's version includes in-frame clones alone and lacks a portion of them. Of about 120,000 clones in the sample, around 66% were seen once. This chain links TRBV9 with TRBJ2-2; 7 bases fit TRBD2. The sequenced sample consisted of PBMCs. This receptor was identified in a woman between 40 and 55 years old in good health and CMV-seropositive. CDR3 sequence (DNA): TGTGCCAGCAGCGCGGGAGGCGGGATAAGCACCGGGGAGCTGTTTTTT. Amino acid sequence: CASSAGGGISTGELFF.